Listed here are 21 T cell receptor beta chains from one sample, sequenced in a study of blood T cells in healthy people across ages. Using a J-beta primer mix together with a sample-barcoded 5' primer, a second PCR was run for roughly 6 to 12 cycles. TCRdb redid the calling of the 5' RACE reads with MiXCR, one entry per CDR3 protein. Found here are around 1,700,000 distinct CDR3 sequences, about 30% of them singletons; the top ten hold roughly 8.2%. Specimen: blood. Every receptor here comes from a woman in her 30s in good health.

This clonotype was detected a few times. The chain joins TRBV6-5 to TRBJ2-7; a weak D match, TRBD2 (5 bases). The V end was cut by 3 bases, the J end by 2 bases, with 11 bases between. CDR1 MNHEY and CDR2 SVGAGI come from the germline V gene. This CDR3 spans 14 amino acids. CDR3 amino acids: CASSYSQTTYEQYF. The CDR3, as DNA: TGTGCCAGCAGTTATAGTCAGACTACCTACGAGCAGTACTTC.

This clonotype came up a few times. CDR3 nucleotides: TGTGCCAGCAGTTTCCGTGGACCCCTTCGTACGCAGTATTTT. This codes for CASSFRGPLRTQYF. The rearrangement joins TRBV28 to TRBJ2-3, with unresolved D. V shed 3 bases and J shed 8 bases, with 15 bases lying between them. Germline V gene lookup returns CDR1 MDHEN and CDR2 SYDVKM. The CDR3 loop spans 14 amino acids.

This clonotype was found many times. The J gene is TRBJ2-4, the V gene TRBV7-2, with 8 bases identical to TRBD1. This CDR3 region has 13 residues. CDR1 is SGHTA and CDR2 is FQGNSA in the germline V gene. V was clipped by 5 bases and J by 7 bases; unmatched bases: 4. CDR3 sequence (DNA): TGTGCCAGCAGCCCGGACAGGGCGAACATTCAGTACTTC. Its protein is CASSPDRANIQYF.

The rearrangement links TRBV6-1 to TRBJ1-5; the D is unclear. V was cut by 8 bases and J by 5 bases, with 10 bases left in between. The CDR3 spans 12 residues. Germline CDR1 and CDR2: MNHNS and SASEGT. The CDR3 DNA is TGTGCCAGCCAACTATGGGATCAGCCCCAGCATTTT. This translates into CASQLWDQPQHF.

This clonotype has more than one count but fewer than ten. The chain employs TRBV7-8 and TRBJ2-7; no reliable D call. This CDR3 region has 16 residues. The germline gives CDR1 SGHVS, CDR2 FQNEAQ. V lost 1 base, J lost 0 bases, and 13 bases lay in between. CDR3 amino acids: CASSLVGGNPSYEQYF. CDR3 bases: TGTGCCAGCAGCTTAGTAGGCGGAAACCCCTCCTACGAGCAGTACTTC.

Only a few counts were recorded for this clonotype. This rearrangement joins TRBV4-2 to TRBJ2-1; 14 bases agree with TRBD2. J was trimmed by 6 bases and V by 4 bases; bases with no gene match: 5. The CDR3 contains 16 residues. CDR1 LGHNA and CDR2 YNFKEQ come from the germline V gene. CDR3 region: CASSRQTSGGANEQFF. The CDR3 nucleotides read TGTGCCAGCAGCCGACAGACTAGCGGGGGGGCCAATGAGCAGTTCTTC.

The CDR3 region has the DNA TGTGCCAGCAGTGTAGAAATGGGACCCGGGGAGCTGTTTTTT. Translation gives CASSVEMGPGELFF. The chain recombines TRBV2 with TRBJ2-2; either TRBD1 or TRBD2 may supply D (5 bases each). V was cut by 4 bases and J by 6 bases, with 12 bases left in between. Germline CDR1 and CDR2: SNHLY and FYNNEI. The CDR3 runs to 14 residues.

This clonotype was counted only a few times. This chain uses TRBV7-2 with TRBJ2-3, with D tentatively TRBD1 (5 bases). Germline assignment: CDR1 SGHTA and CDR2 FQGNSA. Trimming removed 5 bases from V and 2 bases from J, with 14 bases in between. The CDR3 is 15 amino acids. The CDR3 sequence: CASSQILGATDTQYF. CDR3 DNA sequence: TGTGCCAGCAGCCAGATTTTAGGGGCCACAGATACGCAGTATTTT. The whole variable domain, filled in from reference TRBV7-2 and TRBJ2-3, reads GAGVSQSPSNKVTEKGKDVELRCDPISGHTALYWYRQSLGQGLEFLIYFQGNSAPDKSGLPSDRFSAERTGGSVSTLTIQRTQQEDSAVYLCASSQILGATDTQYFGPGTRLTVL.

This chain links TRBV7-2 with TRBJ2-1; 8 nucleotides match TRBD2. The germline gives CDR1 SGHTA, CDR2 FQGNSA. The length of the CDR3 is 15 residues. The junction had 9 bases not matched to a gene; V was cut back by 5 bases and J by 6 bases. CDR3 in DNA: TGTGCCAGCAGCGCAAGCGGGAGTCGCGCCAATGAGCAGTTCTTC. This sequence encodes CASSASGSRANEQFF. The whole variable domain, filled in from reference TRBV7-2 and TRBJ2-1, reads GAGVSQSPSNKVTEKGKDVELRCDPISGHTALYWYRQSLGQGLEFLIYFQGNSAPDKSGLPSDRFSAERTGGSVSTLTIQRTQQEDSAVYLCASSASGSRANEQFFGPGTRLTVL.

The chain has TRBV7-8 and TRBJ2-5; the D is unclear. The germline V gene encodes CDR1 SGHVS and CDR2 FQNEAQ. This CDR3 has 13 amino acids. The ends were cut back, 3 bases at V and 4 bases at J, with 9 bases in the middle. This CDR3 reads CASSFLSGETQYF. The DNA of the CDR3 is TGTGCCAGCAGCTTTCTGTCTGGAGAGACCCAGTACTTC.

This clonotype showed up just a few times. This sequence joins TRBV11-2 and TRBJ2-5, with D possibly being TRBD1 or TRBD2 (5 bases each). The J call may be incorrect, as the DNA end agrees better with TRBJ2-7. The V gene's germline CDR1 is SGHAT and CDR2 FQNNGV. This CDR3 is 15 amino acids long. CDR3 DNA: TGTGCCAGCAGCTTACGGGGAATCCGGGACGGCGAGCAGTACTTC. Translation: CASSLRGIRDGEQYF.

V gene TRBV20-1 combines with J gene TRBJ2-2; D possibly matches TRBD1 or TRBD2 (5 bases each). With 1 base removed from V and 3 bases from J, the gap between germline ends came to 12 bases. The CDR3 is 15 amino acids. CDR1 and CDR2 (germline): DFQATT, SNEGSKA (reference sequence). For the CDR3, the DNA is TGCAGTGCTAGAGTGGCAGGGCGGGACACCGGGGAGCTGTTTTTT. Translation gives CSARVAGRDTGELFF.

This rearrangement joins TRBV7-2 to TRBJ2-1; 8 bases are shared with TRBD2. Germline assignment: CDR1 SGHTA and CDR2 FQGNSA. The CDR3 is 15 amino acids. J was trimmed by 4 bases and V by 5 bases; bases with no gene match: 7. Here the CDR3 reads CASSAPSSGYNEQFF. CDR3 DNA sequence: TGTGCCAGCAGCGCCCCCTCTAGCGGGTACAATGAGCAGTTCTTC.

The chain is built from TRBV3-1 and TRBJ1-6; D gene ambiguous. The germline gives CDR1 LGHDT, CDR2 YNNKEL (reference sequence). The CDR3 consists of 13 residues. With 0 bases removed from V and 6 bases from J, the gap between germline ends came to 3 bases. The CDR3 here is CASSQDVNSPLHF. CDR3 sequence (DNA): TGTGCCAGCAGCCAAGATGTTAATTCACCCCTCCACTTT.

In its sample, this clonotype was seen a few times. The rearrangement joins TRBV20-1 to TRBJ1-4; D possibly corresponds to TRBD1 (6 bases). Germline lookup yields CDR1 DFQATT and CDR2 SNEGSKA (reference sequence). V lost 0 bases to trimming and J lost 7 bases, with 15 bases between them. The CDR3 is 15 residues long. CDR3 amino acids: CSARDDAGAGEKLFF. CDR3 DNA: TGCAGTGCTAGAGATGATGCAGGGGCTGGTGAAAAACTGTTTTTT.

The J gene is TRBJ2-1, the V gene TRBV5-4, with 11 nucleotides matching TRBD1. V lost 7 bases to trimming and J lost 10 bases; unmatched junction nucleotides: 7. CDR3 size: 13 residues. The germline V gene has CDR1 SGHNT and CDR2 YYREEE (reference sequence). CDR3: CASGTGGLEEQFF. The CDR3 nucleotides read TGTGCCAGCGGGACAGGGGGATTGGAAGAGCAGTTCTTC.

This clonotype was detected ten times or more. V gene TRBV29-1 combines with J gene TRBJ1-2, with D perhaps TRBD1 (5 bases). The CDR3 is made up of 12 amino acids. Germline CDR1 SQVTM, CDR2 ANQGSEA. V lost 7 bases to trimming and J lost 1 base, with 10 bases between them. The CDR3 DNA reads TGCAGCGCGGGCCAGGGTAACTATGGCTACACCTTC. Amino acids: CSAGQGNYGYTF.

This chain links TRBV28 with TRBJ2-5; the match to TRBD2 covers 10 bases. This CDR3 has 14 amino acids. Germline CDR1 MDHEN, CDR2 SYDVKM. V shed 8 bases, J shed 6 bases, and the junction held 9 bases outside the gene matches. CDR3 sequence reads: CASGTGTSVQTQYF. The DNA of the CDR3 is TGTGCCAGCGGAACAGGGACTAGCGTGCAGACCCAGTACTTC. The whole variable domain, filled in from reference TRBV28 and TRBJ2-5, reads DVKVTQSSRYLVKRTGEKVFLECVQDMDHENMFWYRQDPGLGLRLIYFSYDVKMKEKGDIPEGYSVSREKKERFSLILESASTNQTSMYLCASGTGTSVQTQYFGPGTRLLVL.

This clonotype came up once. V and J are TRBV6-6 and TRBJ1-5, with TRBD1 matching over 8 bases. J was trimmed by 3 bases and V by 5 bases; bases with no gene match: 9. This CDR3 is built from 16 residues. Germline V gene data show CDR1 as MNHNY and CDR2 as SVGAGI (reference sequence). This CDR3 is CASSQAGQVSNQPQHF. The CDR3 nucleotides read TGTGCCAGCAGTCAGGCGGGACAGGTCTCCAATCAGCCCCAGCATTTT.

This clonotype has just a few counts. The chain couples TRBV24-1 to TRBJ2-1; the D is unclear. CDR1 is KGHDR and CDR2 is SFDVKD in the germline V gene. V was clipped by 3 bases and J by 4 bases, with 6 bases between them. The CDR3 has 13 residues. CDR3 region: CATSDQTYNEQFF. The CDR3 nucleotides are TGTGCCACCAGTGATCAGACTTACAATGAGCAGTTCTTC.

The genes are TRBV6-6 and TRBJ1-3; D is unresolved. The CDR3 is 15 amino acids. V was pared by 4 bases and J by 0 bases, with 10 bases between. Germline CDR1 reads MNHNY; CDR2 reads SVGAGI (reference sequence). CDR3 sequence reads: CASSFDRRSGNTIYF. Written as DNA, the CDR3 is TGTGCCAGCAGTTTCGACCGACGCTCTGGAAACACCATATATTTT.